The source of this T cell receptor beta chain is a study of somatic mutations in cytotoxic T cells in rheumatoid arthritis. Study details: No treatment had yet been given when patient blood (around 30 ml EDTA) was drawn, right after diagnosis.

Some clones are missing from TCRdb's copy, which holds only in-frame ones; the method was immunoSEQ multiplex PCR. The sample lists approximately 13,000 clones; over 70% were seen once. Of note for this clone: The target antigen is unknown.

Study outcomes and limitations: Increasing age coincided with elevated CD8+ clonality among rheumatoid arthritis patients, though not among healthy controls.

This CDR3 region has 12 residues. Trimming cost V 5 bases and J 6 bases, with 8 bases left between them. Germline assignment: CDR1 LNHDA and CDR2 SQIVND (reference sequence). The chain joins TRBV19 to TRBJ2-1, with a possible D match to TRBD1 (6 bases). The sequence was collected from an adult with rheumatoid arthritis. The sequencing input was CD8+ T cells sorted from blood. Here the CDR3 reads CASSSGANEQFF. The CDR3 DNA sequence: TGTGCCAGTAGTTCAGGGGCCAATGAGCAGTTCTTC.